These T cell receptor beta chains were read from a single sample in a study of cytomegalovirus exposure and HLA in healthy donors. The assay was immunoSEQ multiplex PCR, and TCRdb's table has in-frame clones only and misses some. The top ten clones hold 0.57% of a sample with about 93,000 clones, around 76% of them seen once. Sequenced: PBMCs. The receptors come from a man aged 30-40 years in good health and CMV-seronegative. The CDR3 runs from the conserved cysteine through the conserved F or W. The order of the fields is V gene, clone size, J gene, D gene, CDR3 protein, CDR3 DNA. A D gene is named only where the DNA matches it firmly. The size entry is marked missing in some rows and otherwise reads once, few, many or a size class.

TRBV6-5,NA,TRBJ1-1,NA,CASSYSATDEAFF,TGTGCCAGCAGTTACTCCGCGACAGATGAAGCTTTCTTT
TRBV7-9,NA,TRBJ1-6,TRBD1,CASSSRGGQENSPLHF,TGTGCCAGCAGCTCAAGGGGGGGACAGGAAAATTCACCCCTCCACTTT
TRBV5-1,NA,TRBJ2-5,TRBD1,CASSPTGDSGWETQYF,TGCGCCAGCAGCCCGACAGGGGACTCGGGGTGGGAGACCCAGTACTTC
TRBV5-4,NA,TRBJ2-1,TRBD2,CASSDTSGATSSYNEQFF,TGTGCCAGCAGCGATACTAGCGGGGCGACCAGCTCCTACAATGAGCAGTTCTTC
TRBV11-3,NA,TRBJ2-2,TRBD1,CASSQGTGAFTGELFF,TGTGCCAGCAGCCAAGGGACAGGGGCGTTCACCGGGGAGCTGTTTTTT
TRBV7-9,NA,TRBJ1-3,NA,CASRLAGTGTIYF,TGTGCCAGCAGACTAGCCGGGACCGGCACCATATATTTT
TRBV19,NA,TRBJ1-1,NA,CASRPPGGGTEAFF,TGTGCCAGTAGACCCCCGGGGGGGGGCACTGAAGCTTTCTTT
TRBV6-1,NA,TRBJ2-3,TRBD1,CASWTGGTDTQYF,TGTGCCAGCTGGACAGGGGGCACAGATACGCAGTATTTT
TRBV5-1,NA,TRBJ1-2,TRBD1,CASSSGGEGYGYTF,TGCGCCAGCAGCTCAGGGGGCGAGGGCTATGGCTACACCTTC
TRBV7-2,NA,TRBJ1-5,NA,CASSITGSLNQPQHF,TGTGCCAGCAGCATTACAGGGAGTCTAAATCAGCCCCAGCATTTT
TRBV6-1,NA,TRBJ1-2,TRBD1,CASSEERTGPYGYTF,TGTGCCAGCAGTGAAGAAAGGACAGGCCCCTATGGCTACACCTTC
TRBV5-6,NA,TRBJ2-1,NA,CASSLYAGSNEQFF,TGTGCCAGCAGCTTATATGCCGGTTCCAATGAGCAGTTCTTC
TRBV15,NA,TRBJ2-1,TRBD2,CATSRDGGPGTSGEGYNEQFF,TGTGCCACCAGCAGAGACGGTGGACCCGGGACTAGCGGGGAAGGCTACAATGAGCAGTTCTTC
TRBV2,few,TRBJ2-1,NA,CASSDRGVTYNEQFF,TGTGCCAGCAGTGACCGCGGGGTTACCTACAATGAGCAGTTCTTC
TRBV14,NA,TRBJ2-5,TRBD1,CASSQDRSGGRGFVTQYF,TGTGCCAGCAGCCAAGATCGCTCAGGGGGCAGGGGATTTGTGACCCAGTACTTC
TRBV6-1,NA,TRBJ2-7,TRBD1,CASRGTGRSYEQYF,TGTGCCAGCAGGGGGACAGGACGCTCCTACGAGCAGTACTTC
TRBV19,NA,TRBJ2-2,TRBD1,CASSPTGGPAGELFF,TGTGCCAGTAGTCCGACAGGGGGCCCTGCCGGGGAGCTGTTTTTT
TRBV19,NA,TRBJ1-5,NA,CASSMGLSNQPQHF,TGTGCCAGTAGTATGGGGCTAAGCAATCAGCCCCAGCATTTT
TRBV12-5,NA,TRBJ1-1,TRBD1,CASGLAGGQGARTEAFF,TGTGCTAGTGGTTTGGCCGGGGGGCAGGGGGCTAGAACTGAAGCTTTCTTT
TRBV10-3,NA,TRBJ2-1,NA,CAISEVLSQGAYNEQFF,TGTGCCATCAGTGAGGTCTTATCACAGGGCGCCTACAATGAGCAGTTCTTC
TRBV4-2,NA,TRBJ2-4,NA,CASSQDIGGPRAKNIQYF,TGTGCCAGCAGCCAAGACATCGGGGGACCCCGGGCCAAAAACATTCAGTACTTC
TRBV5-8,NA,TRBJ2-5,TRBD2,CASSTGTSAGETQYF,TGTGCCAGCAGCACCGGGACTAGCGCAGGAGAGACCCAGTACTTC
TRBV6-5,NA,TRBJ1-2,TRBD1,CASSRYRGNYGYTF,TGTGCCAGCAGTCGATACAGGGGCAACTATGGCTACACCTTC
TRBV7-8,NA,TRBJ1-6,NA,CASSQGYSYNSPLHF,TGTGCCAGCAGCCAGGGTTACTCCTATAATTCACCCCTCCACTTT
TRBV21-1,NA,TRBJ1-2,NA,CASSKGAGFKYGYTF,TGTGCCAGCAGCAAAGGCGCAGGGTTTAAATATGGCTACACCTTC
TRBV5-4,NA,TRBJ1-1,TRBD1,CASSQRQGVTEAFF,TGTGCCAGCAGCCAAAGACAGGGGGTAACTGAAGCTTTCTTT